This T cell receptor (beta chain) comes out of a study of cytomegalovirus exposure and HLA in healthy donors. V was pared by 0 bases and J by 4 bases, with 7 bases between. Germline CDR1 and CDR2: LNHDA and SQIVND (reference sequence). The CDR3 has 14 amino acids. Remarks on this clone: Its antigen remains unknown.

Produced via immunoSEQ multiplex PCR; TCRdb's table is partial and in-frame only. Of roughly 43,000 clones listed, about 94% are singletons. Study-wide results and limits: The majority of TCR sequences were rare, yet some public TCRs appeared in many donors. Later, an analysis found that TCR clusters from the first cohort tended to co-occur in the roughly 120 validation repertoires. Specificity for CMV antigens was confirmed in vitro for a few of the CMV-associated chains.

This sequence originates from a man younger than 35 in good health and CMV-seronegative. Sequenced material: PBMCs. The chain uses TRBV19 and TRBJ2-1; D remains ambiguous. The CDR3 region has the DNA TGTGCCAGTAGTATAGAAAGCGTGTACAATGAGCAGTTCTTC. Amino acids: CASSIESVYNEQFF.